The clone carrying this T cell receptor beta chain was observed a single time. The antigen is unknown. This entry belongs to a study of cytomegalovirus exposure and HLA in healthy donors. General study findings and limits: Most TCR sequences were rare, but some public TCRs occurred in many donors. With high specificity and sensitivity, the classifier reportedly diagnosed cytomegalovirus status. Cytomegalovirus-associated TCR beta chains were listed, numbering 164. In a later analysis, first-cohort TCR clusters were found to tend to co-occur in the 100 to 150 validation repertoires.

Data came from immunoSEQ multiplex PCR; TCRdb stores just in-frame clones and leaves some out. This table holds about 360,000 clones, 86% found once. CDR1 and CDR2 (germline): SEHNR, FQNEAQ (reference sequence). CDR3 length: 15 amino acids. Trimming shortened V by 5 bases and J by 8 bases, and 19 bases separated the two germline ends. The chain has TRBV7-9 and TRBJ2-1, with a weak D call TRBD2 (5 bases). The TCR originated in a woman aged 18-29 years in good health and CMV-seronegative. Sequenced sample: PBMCs. Here the CDR3 DNA reads TGTGCCAGCAGCGCGGGCGCGGGTTCCCTTGATGAGCAGTTCTTC. Protein product: CASSAGAGSLDEQFF.